Following are 20 T cell receptor beta chains from one sample sequenced in a study of T cell changes during pregnancy in multiple sclerosis. The repertoire was sequenced with immunoSEQ multiplex PCR; TCRdb's copy has only in-frame clones and lacks some. The repertoire has 70,000 to 95,000 clones, 94% of them found once; the top ten carry about 1.7%. The material sequenced was peripheral blood, taken after pregnancy. The receptors here all came from a female donor in good health, enrolled as a control in a pregnancy study.

The gene calls are TRBV10-2 and TRBJ2-1; D is possibly TRBD2 (6 bases). CDR3 length equals 15 residues. Germline V gene data show CDR1 as WSHSY and CDR2 as SAAADI. Trimming stripped 7 bases from V and 4 bases from J, with 17 bases between. The CDR3 coding sequence is TGCGCCAGCATAGACCTAGCGACGGAGTACAATGAGCAGTTCTTC. Encoded protein: CASIDLATEYNEQFF.

The chain carries TRBV5-4 and TRBJ2-5; 10 bases fit TRBD1. The germline V gene has CDR1 SGHNT and CDR2 YYREEE (reference sequence). CDR3 length: 18 amino acids. V shed 1 base and J 3 bases; nucleotides not matched to a gene: 12. The CDR3 reads CASSLFVSGQGPKETQYF. The CDR3 DNA reads as TGTGCCAGCAGCTTGTTTGTTTCGGGACAGGGGCCTAAAGAGACCCAGTACTTC.

This clone was recorded only once. The chain has TRBV4-1 and TRBJ2-1; D perhaps matches TRBD2 (5 bases). The CDR3 runs to 15 residues. V was trimmed by 0 bases and J by 5 bases, leaving 11 bases between them. The germline CDR1 and CDR2 sequences are MGHRA and YSYEKL. The DNA of the CDR3 is TGCGCCAGCAGCCAAGAACAGCGGACCAACAATGAGCAGTTCTTC. Translating gives CASSQEQRTNNEQFF.

The V gene is TRBV30, the J gene TRBJ2-1, with a weak D call TRBD2 (6 bases). The length of the CDR3 is 13 residues. Trimming took 3 bases from V and 10 from J, leaving 16 bases between them. Germline V CDR1 and CDR2: GTSNPN, SVGIG (reference sequence). The CDR3 here is CAWSQRRAGEQFF. In DNA form, the CDR3 reads TGTGCCTGGAGCCAAAGGAGGGCCGGGGAGCAGTTCTTC.

This chain uses TRBV27 with TRBJ2-3; 12 positions agree with TRBD2. After removal of 4 bases from V and 0 bases from J, the junction contained 8 bases not matched to a gene. This CDR3 comprises 18 residues. Per germline, CDR1 MNHEY and CDR2 SMNVEV (reference sequence). CDR3 loop: CASSSYTGLAGSTDTQYF. The CDR3 DNA follows: TGTGCCAGCAGTTCCTACACCGGACTAGCGGGGAGCACAGATACGCAGTATTTT.

V gene TRBV7-9 combines with J gene TRBJ1-4, with a weak D call TRBD1 (6 bases). Looked up from germline, CDR1 is SEHNR and CDR2 is FQNEAQ (reference sequence). The ends were cut back, 1 base at V and 7 bases at J, with 10 bases in the middle. This CDR3 has 14 amino acids. The CDR3 DNA reads TGTGCCAGCAGCTTAGAAGGGGGTGGTGAAAAACTGTTTTTT. This gives the protein CASSLEGGGEKLFF.

The J gene is TRBJ1-1, the V gene TRBV6-6, with D possibly matching TRBD1 (5 bases). Trimming took off 5 bases at V and 1 base at J, with 14 bases between the two ends. This CDR3 region has 15 residues. CDR1 is MNHNY, CDR2 SVGAGI, per germline (reference sequence). The CDR3 region is CASSPTGLTNTEAFF. CDR3 in DNA: TGTGCCAGCAGTCCCACGGGACTCACGAACACTGAAGCTTTCTTT.

V and J are TRBV18 and TRBJ2-7, with 8 positions matching TRBD2. This CDR3 is 13 amino acids long. The ends lost 5 bases at V and 5 bases at J; junction bases unmatched: 5. Germline CDR1 is KGHSH and CDR2 is LQKENI. Here the CDR3 reads CASSTGGGDEQYF. CDR3 bases: TGTGCCAGCTCAACCGGGGGGGGCGACGAGCAGTACTTC.

The rearrangement joins TRBV28 to TRBJ2-1; 7 bases are shared with TRBD2. Germline V lookup: CDR1 MDHEN, CDR2 SYDVKM. Trimming at V came to 1 base and at J to 5 bases, leaving 11 bases not matched to a gene. The CDR3 length is 17 residues. The CDR3 here is CASSLSGAGVGHNEQFF. DNA of the CDR3: TGTGCCAGCAGTTTATCTGGCGCGGGAGTAGGCCACAATGAGCAGTTCTTC.

The V and J genes are TRBV10-3 and TRBJ2-7; D is possibly TRBD2 (6 bases). Germline loops: CDR1 ENHRY, CDR2 SYGVKD. The CDR3 extends over 11 amino acids. Trimming pared 8 bases from V and 5 bases from J, leaving 10 bases between. The CDR3 protein is CAISRGHEQYF. CDR3 bases: TGTGCCATCTCGCGGGGCCACGAGCAGTACTTC.

This clone showed up just once. V and J are TRBV29-1 and TRBJ1-5, with D possibly TRBD1 on 5 matching bases. V was pared by 6 bases and J by 6 bases, with 18 bases between. Germline V gene data show CDR1 as SQVTM and CDR2 as ANQGSEA. This CDR3 region has 14 residues. The CDR3 protein is CSVRGGTGGQPQHF. CDR3 bases: TGCAGCGTCCGGGGGGGAACAGGAGGTCAGCCCCAGCATTTT.

There are a few counts of this clone. V usage is TRBV7-9 and J usage is TRBJ1-2, with D tentatively TRBD1 (5 bases). Germline lookup yields CDR1 SEHNR and CDR2 FQNEAQ (reference sequence). Trimming took off 0 bases at V and 7 bases at J, with 9 bases between the two ends. This CDR3 has 13 amino acids. The CDR3 sequence: CASSLATGGGYTF. CDR3 coding DNA: TGTGCCAGCAGCTTAGCGACGGGGGGTGGCTACACCTTC.

Written as DNA, the CDR3 is TGTGCCAGCACCACAGGGGAGGGCAATCAGCCCCAGCATTTT. Protein: CASTTGEGNQPQHF. This chain joins TRBV28 and TRBJ1-5; 7 bases align to TRBD1. In germline, CDR1 is MDHEN, CDR2 SYDVKM. CDR3 length: 14 amino acids. J gave up 2 bases and V 7 bases, and 5 bases lay outside the gene matches. Supplemented by reference TRBV28 and TRBJ1-5, the full variable domain reads DVKVTQSSRYLVKRTGEKVFLECVQDMDHENMFWYRQDPGLGLRLIYFSYDVKMKEKGDIPEGYSVSREKKERFSLILESASTNQTSMYLCASTTGEGNQPQHFGDGTRLSIL.

The rearrangement joins TRBV7-9 to TRBJ1-5, with 8 bases matching TRBD1. The V and J ends lost 8 bases and 7 bases, in that order; junction bases with no gene match: 13. Germline V CDR1 and CDR2: SEHNR, FQNEAQ (reference sequence). The CDR3 extends over 15 amino acids. CDR3 sequence reads: CASSKSGGLSQPQHF. The DNA of the CDR3 is TGTGCCAGCTCAAAATCAGGGGGCTTATCGCAGCCCCAGCATTTT.

A single count supports this clone. The chain joins TRBV5-8 to TRBJ2-1; D is possibly TRBD1 (6 bases). With 2 bases removed from V and 7 bases from J, the gap between germline ends came to 13 bases. CDR3 length: 14 residues. The germline gives CDR1 SGHTS, CDR2 YDEGEE. CDR3 DNA: TGTGCCAGCAGCTTTGGCAGGGGTGGGAATGAGCAGTTCTTC. Amino acid sequence: CASSFGRGGNEQFF.

The chain is built from TRBV18 and TRBJ2-7; D ambiguous. Germline-derived CDR1 and CDR2 are KGHSH and LQKENI. Trimming cost V 3 bases and J 3 bases, with 9 bases left between them. This CDR3 region has 13 residues. The chain's CDR3 is CASSPGDNYEQYF. Here the CDR3 DNA reads TGTGCCAGCTCACCCGGAGATAACTACGAGCAGTACTTC.

The J gene is TRBJ1-1, the V gene TRBV11-3; D is perhaps TRBD1 (6 bases). Germline assignment: CDR1 SGHNT and CDR2 YENEEA. Between the trimmed V and J ends, which lost 4 bases and 3 bases, there was a span of 9 bases. The CDR3 sequence is 13 residues long. In nucleotides, the CDR3 is TGTGCCAGCAGCTCACAGGGAGACACTGAAGCTTTCTTT. It yields the protein CASSSQGDTEAFF.

This chain links TRBV27 with TRBJ2-5; D not certain. Trimming cost V 5 bases and J 4 bases, with 2 bases left between them. Germline values: CDR1 MNHEY, CDR2 SMNVEV (reference sequence). The CDR3 consists of 10 residues. CDR3 amino acids: CASSRETQYF. For the CDR3, the DNA is TGTGCCAGCAGTCGAGAGACCCAGTACTTC.

V is TRBV5-6 and J is TRBJ2-1; 8 bases map to TRBD2. The CDR3 covers 15 residues. V was clipped by 4 bases and J by 7 bases; unmatched bases: 10. In germline, CDR1 is SGHDT, CDR2 YYEEEE. The CDR3 here is CASSTGGIFRNEQFF. CDR3 bases: TGTGCCAGCAGCACGGGAGGGATCTTTCGAAATGAGCAGTTCTTC. Looking up the rest from reference TRBV5-6 and TRBJ2-1 gives the full variable domain: DAGVTQSPTHLIKTRGQQVTLRCSPKSGHDTVSWYQQALGQGPQFIFQYYEEEERQRGNFPDRFSGHQFPNYSSELNVNALLLGDSALYLCASSTGGIFRNEQFFGPGTRLTVL.

The count of this clone is one. The V call is TRBV19, the J call TRBJ2-2; 8 nucleotides match TRBD2. After removal of 3 bases from V and 8 bases from J, the junction contained 8 bases not matched to a gene. This CDR3 contains 15 residues. Germline loops: CDR1 LNHDA, CDR2 SQIVND (reference sequence). CDR3 DNA sequence: TGTGCCAGTAGTATCTCGGGAGGGGCGAGTGGGGAGCTGTTTTTT. It specifies CASSISGGASGELFF.